This T cell receptor (beta chain) stems from a study of cytomegalovirus exposure and HLA in healthy donors. Those who donated were healthy bone marrow donors. This clone was observed once. Its antigen is currently unknown. PCR employed 60 Vbeta and 13 Jbeta primers. Sequencing was performed with immunoSEQ multiplex PCR; in TCRdb, only in-frame clones are kept and a portion is missing. The table records fewer than 200,000 clones, roughly 80% of them present only once. Notes on the study in general: HLA alleles showed associations with 16,951 TCR beta sequences in a later analysis, at a 0.05 false discovery rate. A later analysis showed that HLA-associated TCR beta chains had undergone more clonal expansion than equally common others. Sequencing artifact likely explains a cluster of highly shared sequence variants.

Deletions cut 4 bases from V and 0 bases from J, with 15 bases between. The CDR3 is made up of 16 amino acids. Per germline, CDR1 MNHNY and CDR2 SVGAGI (reference sequence). The sample consisted of PBMCs. The chain uses TRBV6-6 and TRBJ1-1; a weak D match, TRBD1 (6 bases). The TCR comes from a girl aged 10 to 17 in good health and CMV-seropositive. CDR3 protein: CASSSPTGIMNTEAFF. In nucleotides, the CDR3 is TGTGCCAGCAGTTCCCCGACAGGCATCATGAACACTGAAGCTTTCTTT.